The clone carrying this TCR beta chain occurred a few times. The data originate from a study of CD8+CD57+ T cells in acquired aplastic anemia. The germline V gene encodes CDR1 SEHNR and CDR2 FQNEAQ (reference sequence). The CDR3 length is 13 residues. Trimming pared 5 bases from V and 5 bases from J, leaving 10 bases between. Researchers used genomic DNA as the template to profile TCR beta VDJ and CDR3. From the reads, TCRdb called clonotypes with MiXCR, one entry per CDR3 protein. Of 100,000 to 150,000 distinct CDR3 sequences listed, 48% are singletons. Sequenced material: sorted CD4+, CD8+, or CD8+CD57+ T cells (not recorded which) from PBMCs. This chain uses TRBV7-9 with TRBJ2-1; possibly TRBD1 or TRBD2 for D (5 bases each). This receptor was obtained from a human donor in good health, serving as a control. CDR3 residues: CASSPGAHNEQFF. The CDR3, as DNA: TGTGCCAGCAGCCCCGGGGCCCACAATGAGCAGTTCTTC.